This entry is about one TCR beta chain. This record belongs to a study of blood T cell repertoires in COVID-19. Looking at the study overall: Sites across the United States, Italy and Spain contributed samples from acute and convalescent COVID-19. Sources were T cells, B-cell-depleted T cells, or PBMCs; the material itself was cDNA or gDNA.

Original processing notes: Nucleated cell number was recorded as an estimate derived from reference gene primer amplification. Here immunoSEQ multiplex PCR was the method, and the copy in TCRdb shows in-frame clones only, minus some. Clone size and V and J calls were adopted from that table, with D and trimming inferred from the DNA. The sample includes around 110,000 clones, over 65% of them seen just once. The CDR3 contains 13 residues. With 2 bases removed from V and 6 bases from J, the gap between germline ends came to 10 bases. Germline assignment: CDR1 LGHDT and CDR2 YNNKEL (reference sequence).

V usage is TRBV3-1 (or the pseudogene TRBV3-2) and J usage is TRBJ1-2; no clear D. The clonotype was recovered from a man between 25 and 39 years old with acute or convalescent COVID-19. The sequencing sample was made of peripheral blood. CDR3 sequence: CASSQLTGDGYTF. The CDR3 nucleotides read TGTGCCAGCAGCCAATTGACCGGGGATGGCTACACCTTC.